This TCR beta chain appears in the sequencing data of a study of blood T cells in healthy people across ages. Study conclusions and caveats: Strong correlation linked observed beta diversity and percent naive T cells. Naive and antigen-experienced cells were not separated, limiting conclusive comparison.

The second PCR ran roughly 6 to 12 cycles with a sample-barcoded 5' primer and J-beta primers. TCRdb ran MiXCR on the 5' RACE reads and lists one entry per CDR3 protein. The data contain roughly 860,000 distinct CDR3 sequences, around 62% of them singletons. Turning to this clonotype: Its target is unknown.

The germline V gene has CDR1 DFQATT and CDR2 SNEGSKA (reference sequence). This CDR3 contains 17 residues. J was trimmed by 5 bases and V by 6 bases; bases with no gene match: 17. This rearrangement joins TRBV20-1 to TRBJ1-1, with 11 bases identical to TRBD1. This clonotype was sampled from a man aged 25-45 years in good health. Material for sequencing was blood. This CDR3 is CSAHRTGGAGKGTEAFF. CDR3 coding DNA: TGCAGTGCCCATAGGACAGGGGGCGCGGGAAAGGGGACTGAAGCTTTCTTT.